Listed below are T cell receptor beta chains from one sample, sequenced in a study of blood T cell repertoires in COVID-19. The protocol was immunoSEQ multiplex PCR, while the TCRdb copy is restricted to in-frame clones and leaves out a portion. Of around 230,000 clones listed, more than 70% were seen once; the top ten hold around 2.5%. Sequenced material: PBMCs or T cells enriched from blood (not recorded which). These receptors all come from a middle-aged woman with acute COVID-19. Both conserved end residues are part of each CDR3. The D gene is left open where the match is weak. Expanded clones are given a class, and other clones once, few, many or no size at all.

DNA: TGTGCTAGTGGTTGGTGGGACAGGGAAGCTTTCTTT
CDR3: CASGWWDREAFF
D: TRBD1
size: .
J: TRBJ1-1
V: TRBV12-5

DNA: TGCGCCAGCAGTGAGGTAGCGGGGGGGCTAGATACGCAGTATTTT
CDR3: CASSEVAGGLDTQYF
D: TRBD2
size: .
J: TRBJ2-3
V: TRBV10-1

DNA: TGTGCCAGCAGTGGAGGGGGCAATGAGCAGTTCTTC
CDR3: CASSGGGNEQFF
D: .
size: .
J: TRBJ2-1
V: TRBV2

DNA: TGTGCCAGCAACTTCGGACAGGGGAACACTGAAGCTTTCTTT
CDR3: CASNFGQGNTEAFF
D: TRBD1
size: .
J: TRBJ1-1
V: TRBV11-3

DNA: TGTGCCAGCAGCTTTTTTCTCGGTGAAAAACTGTTTTTT
CDR3: CASSFFLGEKLFF
D: .
size: few
J: TRBJ1-4
V: TRBV7-9

DNA: TGTGCCAGCAGCAGGAATTACAGGAATCAGCCCCAGCATTTT
CDR3: CASSRNYRNQPQHF
D: .
size: .
J: TRBJ1-5
V: TRBV3-1/TRBV3-2

DNA: TGTGCCGCTGTGGGGAGGGTGAACACTGAAGCTTTCTTT
CDR3: CAAVGRVNTEAFF
D: .
size: once
J: TRBJ1-1
V: TRBV28

DNA: TGCGCCAGCAGCTTGGGGCAGGGGATCCGTGAAGCTTTCTTT
CDR3: CASSLGQGIREAFF
D: .
size: .
J: TRBJ1-1
V: TRBV5-1

DNA: TGTGCCTGGAGTGCCATAGCGGGGGCCCTAGATACGCAGTATTTT
CDR3: CAWSAIAGALDTQYF
D: TRBD2
size: many
J: TRBJ2-3
V: TRBV30

DNA: TGTGCCAGCAGGCCCCCCCTCAGGGGCTTTTCCTACAATGAGCAGTTCTTC
CDR3: CASRPPLRGFSYNEQFF
D: .
size: .
J: TRBJ2-1
V: TRBV21-1

DNA: TGTGCCAGCAGCCAAGGCAACCTAGAAGCTTTCTTT
CDR3: CASSQGNLEAFF
D: .
size: few
J: TRBJ1-1
V: TRBV3-1/TRBV3-2

DNA: TGTGCCAGCAGTTCGTCCCGGGACAGGGTGAACTATGGCTACACCTTC
CDR3: CASSSSRDRVNYGYTF
D: TRBD1
size: .
J: TRBJ1-2
V: TRBV27

DNA: TGTGCCAGCAGCCAAGTTTCCCCCAGTGGGGAGCTGTTTTTT
CDR3: CASSQVSPSGELFF
D: .
size: .
J: TRBJ2-2
V: TRBV3-1/TRBV3-2

DNA: TGTGCCAGCAGCCCTCAACCGGGAGTCCAAGAGACCCAGTACTTC
CDR3: CASSPQPGVQETQYF
D: .
size: .
J: TRBJ2-5
V: TRBV7-2

DNA: TGTGCCAGCAGCTTAGCGAGAGGAGGTGGCAATCAGCCCCAGCATTTT
CDR3: CASSLARGGGNQPQHF
D: .
size: .
J: TRBJ1-5
V: TRBV7-8

DNA: TGTGCCAGCAGCCCCGAGGGCCTTCGCGCCCCCTACAATGAGCAGTTCTTC
CDR3: CASSPEGLRAPYNEQFF
D: .
size: .
J: TRBJ2-1
V: TRBV5-4

DNA: TGTGCCCGTACAGGGGGTACTAACTATGGCTACACCTTC
CDR3: CARTGGTNYGYTF
D: TRBD1
size: .
J: TRBJ1-2
V: TRBV19

DNA: TGTGCCAGCAGCGTAGGGGTAGCGGGGCAGGAGACCCAGTACTTC
CDR3: CASSVGVAGQETQYF
D: TRBD2
size: .
J: TRBJ2-5
V: TRBV9

DNA: TGTGCCAGCATCGAGGGGGCTCATACAGATACGCAGTATTTT
CDR3: CASIEGAHTDTQYF
D: TRBD1
size: few
J: TRBJ2-3
V: TRBV2

DNA: TGTGCCAGCAGCGAACAAGATGAAAAACTGTTTTTT
CDR3: CASSEQDEKLFF
D: .
size: .
J: TRBJ1-4
V: TRBV11-3

DNA: TGTGCCAGCATAAGGGACATAGCTAACTATGGCTACACCTTC
CDR3: CASIRDIANYGYTF
D: .
size: once
J: TRBJ1-2
V: TRBV2

DNA: TGTGCCAGCTCACCAAGTCAGGGCCTCTCTGGGGCCAACGTCCTGACTTTC
CDR3: CASSPSQGLSGANVLTF
D: .
size: .
J: TRBJ2-6
V: TRBV18

DNA: TGTGCCTGGAGTCGGACAGGGAACACTGAAGCTTTCTTT
CDR3: CAWSRTGNTEAFF
D: TRBD1
size: once
J: TRBJ1-1
V: TRBV30

DNA: TGTGCCAGCAGACTTAGCGGGGGGGCAGATACGCAGTATTTT
CDR3: CASRLSGGADTQYF
D: TRBD2
size: once
J: TRBJ2-3
V: TRBV7-2

DNA: TGTGCCAGCAGCTTTCCGGGAGAGTACAATGAGCAGTTCTTC
CDR3: CASSFPGEYNEQFF
D: .
size: .
J: TRBJ2-1
V: TRBV7-2

DNA: TGTGCCAGCGGTTTGACACAAATGAACACTGAAGCTTTCTTT
CDR3: CASGLTQMNTEAFF
D: .
size: .
J: TRBJ1-1
V: TRBV2

DNA: TGTGCCAGCAGACCTCGAGAGATCTATGGCTACACCTTC
CDR3: CASRPREIYGYTF
D: .
size: .
J: TRBJ1-2
V: TRBV5-4

DNA: TGTGCCAGCAGTCAAACAGGGCTCGGCAATCAGCCCCAGCATTTT
CDR3: CASSQTGLGNQPQHF
D: .
size: .
J: TRBJ1-5
V: TRBV27

DNA: TGTGCCAGCAGCCCCTGGACTAGCGGTACAGATACGCAGTATTTT
CDR3: CASSPWTSGTDTQYF
D: TRBD2
size: .
J: TRBJ2-3
V: TRBV7-8

DNA: TGTGCCTGGAGTGAGGGGGACAGGGACTATGGCTACACCTTC
CDR3: CAWSEGDRDYGYTF
D: TRBD1
size: .
J: TRBJ1-2
V: TRBV30

DNA: TGCAGTGCTAGTTACGTTCCCCCGGCCCAGCATTTT
CDR3: CSASYVPPAQHF
D: .
size: .
J: TRBJ1-5
V: TRBV20-1

DNA: TGTGCCAGCAGTGAAATCTACGGCTACACCTTC
CDR3: CASSEIYGYTF
D: .
size: .
J: TRBJ1-2
V: TRBV6-1

DNA: TGTGCCAGCAGCTTAGCGCGCGACTCGCTAACAACCCTTGAGCAGTTCTTC
CDR3: CASSLARDSLTTLEQFF
D: .
size: .
J: TRBJ2-1
V: TRBV7-9

DNA: TGCGCCAGCAGCTACGGGGGGAAAGAGACCCAGTACTTC
CDR3: CASSYGGKETQYF
D: TRBD2
size: once
J: TRBJ2-5
V: TRBV5-1

DNA: TGCGCCAGCAGCCTGCGGACAGGGGGAAACACTGAAGCTTTCTTT
CDR3: CASSLRTGGNTEAFF
D: TRBD1
size: few
J: TRBJ1-1
V: TRBV5-1

DNA: TGTGCCAGTAGTATAGAGGGACAGGGGCCCGTGACGCCCCAGCATTTT
CDR3: CASSIEGQGPVTPQHF
D: TRBD1
size: .
J: TRBJ1-5
V: TRBV19

DNA: TGTGCCAGCAGCTTAGGACAGGGGTGGAATCAGCCCCAGCATTTT
CDR3: CASSLGQGWNQPQHF
D: TRBD1
size: .
J: TRBJ1-5
V: TRBV7-2

DNA: TGTGCCAGCAGCGTAGAGGCGGGAGGACCCACAGATACGCAGTATTTT
CDR3: CASSVEAGGPTDTQYF
D: TRBD2
size: .
J: TRBJ2-3
V: TRBV9

DNA: TGTGCCAGCACCACAGGGGGGGAGGGCACAGATACGCAGTATTTT
CDR3: CASTTGGEGTDTQYF
D: .
size: .
J: TRBJ2-3
V: TRBV9

DNA: TGTGCCAGTAGAGAAACGACAGGTCGTAATGAAAAACTGTTTTTT
CDR3: CASRETTGRNEKLFF
D: .
size: .
J: TRBJ1-4
V: TRBV19

DNA: TGTGCCAGCAGCCCAGGGTGGCCAAGCAATCAGCCCCAGCATTTT
CDR3: CASSPGWPSNQPQHF
D: .
size: .
J: TRBJ1-5
V: TRBV7-2

DNA: TGCGCCAGCAGCTTGGACAGGGGCTATGGCTACACCTTC
CDR3: CASSLDRGYGYTF
D: TRBD1
size: once
J: TRBJ1-2
V: TRBV5-1

DNA: TGTGCCAGTAATGCCCCGGGTCTCTCTGGAAACACCATATATTTT
CDR3: CASNAPGLSGNTIYF
D: .
size: .
J: TRBJ1-3
V: TRBV19

DNA: TGTGCCAGCAGCGTAGCACGCGGGACCTACAATGAGCAGTTCTTC
CDR3: CASSVARGTYNEQFF
D: .
size: .
J: TRBJ2-1
V: TRBV9

DNA: TGTGCTAGTGGCTCTACGGGACAGCTGGGGGCTCAGGACTATGGCTACACCTTC
CDR3: CASGSTGQLGAQDYGYTF
D: TRBD1
size: .
J: TRBJ1-2
V: TRBV12-5

DNA: TGCGCCAGCAGCCAAGATGCCCGGGGACACTACAATGAGCAGTTCTTC
CDR3: CASSQDARGHYNEQFF
D: .
size: once
J: TRBJ2-1
V: TRBV4-3

DNA: TGTGCCAGCAGCCCTATCGGGGGGAGTTCTAAGCAGTTCTTC
CDR3: CASSPIGGSSKQFF
D: TRBD2
size: .
J: TRBJ2-1
V: TRBV7-2

DNA: TGCAGCGTTGATCAGGGATGGGCTGAAGCTTTCTTT
CDR3: CSVDQGWAEAFF
D: .
size: .
J: TRBJ1-1
V: TRBV29-1